This paragraph covers one TCR beta chain sequence. The data are from a study of blood T cell repertoires in COVID-19. The wider study: COVID-19 samples, acute and convalescent, were from the United States, Italy and Spain.

Produced via immunoSEQ multiplex PCR; TCRdb's table is partial and in-frame only. In the table there are 300,000 to 400,000 clones, over 75% of which are singletons. Germline V gene lookup returns CDR1 SGHRS and CDR2 YFSETQ. Trimming pared 1 base from V and 4 bases from J, leaving 20 bases between. The CDR3 is 17 residues long. This rearrangement joins TRBV5-1 to TRBJ2-5; D unresolved. The sample was peripheral blood. The TCR sequence derives from a man aged 50-60 years with active or convalescent COVID-19. This chain's CDR3 is CASSLMLVAEVGETQYF. Here the CDR3 DNA reads TGCGCCAGCAGCTTGATGCTTGTGGCCGAGGTGGGAGAGACCCAGTACTTC.